This entry lists 4 T cell receptor beta chains sequenced from one sample in a study of blood T cell repertoires in COVID-19. Repertoires were generated with immunoSEQ multiplex PCR, while TCRdb's copy carries only in-frame clones and drops some. Among 150,000 to 200,000 clones listed, approximately 84% were seen once. Sample: peripheral blood. These TCRs come from a man aged 35 to 55 who had recovered from COVID-19.

This clone was seen more than once but under ten times. This rearrangement joins TRBV2 to TRBJ1-6; 9 nucleotides line up with TRBD1. Germline V gene data show CDR1 as SNHLY and CDR2 as FYNNEI. The CDR3 sequence is 15 residues long. The trim removed 1 base at V and 9 bases at J, leaving 4 bases unmatched. DNA for the CDR3: TGTGCCAGCAGTGAAGACAGGGGGCTGTCTTCACCCCTCCACTTT. This gives the protein CASSEDRGLSSPLHF. Full variable domain (remainder filled in from reference TRBV2 and TRBJ1-6): EPEVTQTPSHQVTQMGQEVILRCVPISNHLYFYWYRQILGQKVEFLVSFYNNEISEKSEIFDDQFSVERPDGSNFTLKIRSTKLEDSAMYFCASSEDRGLSSPLHFGNGTRLTVT.

Only one count was recorded for this clone. CDR3 in amino acids: CASSQVASGADTQYF. In nucleotides, the CDR3 is TGCGCCAGCAGCCAAGTAGCTAGCGGGGCAGATACGCAGTATTTT. The V gene is TRBV4-3, the J gene TRBJ2-3, with 9 bases that match TRBD2. CDR1 is LGHNA, CDR2 YSLEER, per germline. The CDR3 is 15 amino acids. Losses at the gene ends were 1 base for V and 4 bases for J; bases not matched to a gene: 3.

This clone was found a few times. This chain connects TRBV2 to TRBJ1-6, with D possibly being TRBD1 (6 bases). CDR1 and CDR2 from the germline V gene are SNHLY and FYNNEI. Trimming pared 8 bases from V and 11 bases from J, leaving 16 bases between. This CDR3 comprises 13 residues. As DNA, the CDR3 is TGTGCCAGCGAACAGGGTTTGGGTGCACCCCTCCACTTT. It encodes CASEQGLGAPLHF.

This clone was counted a single time. The chain carries TRBV7-9 and TRBJ2-1; TRBD1 agrees at 8 bases. Germline V CDR1 and CDR2: SEHNR, FQNEAQ (reference sequence). The trim removed 3 bases at V and 8 bases at J, leaving 6 bases unmatched. CDR3 size: 14 residues. CDR3 region: CASSLTGASDEQFF. CDR3 in DNA: TGTGCCAGCAGCTTGACAGGGGCAAGCGATGAGCAGTTCTTC. Drawing the rest from reference TRBV7-9 and TRBJ2-1, the complete variable domain is DTGVSQNPRHKITKRGQNVTFRCDPISEHNRLYWYRQTLGQGPEFLTYFQNEAQLEKSRLLSDRFSAERPKGSFSTLEIQRTEQGDSAMYLCASSLTGASDEQFFGPGTRLTVL.